The source of this TCR beta chain is a study of preoperative IRX-2 immunotherapy in early breast cancer. This sample's treatment: preoperative locoregional IRX-2 cytokine immunotherapy. Patients received preoperative, locoregional IRX-2 cytokine immunotherapy in a phase Ib study. TCRdb's table, derived via immunoSEQ multiplex PCR, lists solely in-frame clones and lacks some. The sample includes around 25,000 clones, roughly 80% seen only once; the top ten take around 6.5%. Germline-derived CDR1 and CDR2 are MDHEN and SYDVKM. There are 15 residues in the CDR3. V lost 1 base, J lost 5 bases, and 7 bases stayed unmatched.

The chain employs TRBV28 and TRBJ2-5; 7 bases align to TRBD2. The sequenced sample was lymph node tissue, obtained after IRX-2 immunotherapy. The clonotype originates from a human donor with breast cancer. The CDR3 nucleotides read TGTGCCAGCAGTTTATCCCTAGCGGTTGGGGAGACCCAGTACTTC. It translates to CASSLSLAVGETQYF.